This TCR beta chain appears in the sequencing data of a study of T cell repertoires in cytomegalovirus infection. The table lists this clonotype with many counts. The antigen remains undetermined. Between the trimmed V and J ends, which lost 8 bases and 5 bases, there was a span of 16 bases. This CDR3 is 13 amino acids long. Notes on the study in general: It was HLA-C-restricted CMV-specific TCR beta clonotypes that dominated the response ex vivo. Summed frequency of shared TCR beta families picked out CMV carriers who also had the relevant HLA.

TCRdb re-called the reads with MiXCR, one entry per CDR3 protein. The data show just over 300,000 distinct CDR3 sequences, under 20% seen once. The gene calls are TRBV12-3 or TRBV12-4 and TRBJ2-7; D tentatively fits TRBD1 or TRBD2 (5 bases each). The source of this sequence is a human donor in good health (CMV status not recorded). Some clones in this sample may be carry-over from other donors' samples. The sequenced sample consisted of PBMCs. The CDR3 spells CASSRLGRDEQYF. CDR3 nucleotides: TGTGCCAGCTCGAGACTGGGACGGGACGAGCAGTACTTC.